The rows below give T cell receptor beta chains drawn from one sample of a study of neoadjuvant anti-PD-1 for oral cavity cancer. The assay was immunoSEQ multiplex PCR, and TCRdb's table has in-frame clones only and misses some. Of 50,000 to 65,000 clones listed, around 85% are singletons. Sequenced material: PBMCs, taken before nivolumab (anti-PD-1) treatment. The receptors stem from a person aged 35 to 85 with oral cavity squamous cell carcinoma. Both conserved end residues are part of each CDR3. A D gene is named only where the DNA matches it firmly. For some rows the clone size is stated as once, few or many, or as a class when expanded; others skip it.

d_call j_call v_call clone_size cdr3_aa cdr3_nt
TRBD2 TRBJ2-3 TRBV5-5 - CASSAAPPSGTSTDTQYF TGTGCCAGCAGCGCCGCCCCTCCTAGCGGGACTAGCACAGATACGCAGTATTTT
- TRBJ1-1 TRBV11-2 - CASSSHGQEAFF TGTGCCAGCAGCTCCCATGGACAGGAAGCTTTCTTT
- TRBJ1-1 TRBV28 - CASSSPGQVGNTEAFF TGTGCCAGCAGTTCCCCGGGGCAGGTTGGAAACACTGAAGCTTTCTTT
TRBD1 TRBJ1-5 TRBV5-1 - CASSSGQGHQPQHF TGCGCCAGCAGCTCGGGACAGGGACACCAGCCCCAGCATTTT
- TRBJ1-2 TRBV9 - CASTLLSEGRANYGYTF TGTGCCAGCACCCTCTTAAGTGAGGGTCGAGCTAACTATGGCTACACCTTC
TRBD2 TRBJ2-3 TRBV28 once CASSLAPGAAGSTDTQYF TGTGCCAGCAGTTTAGCCCCCGGAGCAGCGGGGAGCACAGATACGCAGTATTTT
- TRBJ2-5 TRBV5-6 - CASSGTVQETQYF TGTGCCAGCAGCGGGACGGTCCAAGAGACCCAGTACTTC
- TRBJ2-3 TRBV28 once CASTDGVGGITDTQYF TGTGCCAGCACCGATGGCGTAGGCGGGATCACAGATACGCAGTATTTT
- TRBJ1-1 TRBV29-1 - CSVAPKRGAGTEAFF TGCAGCGTGGCCCCGAAGAGGGGGGCCGGCACTGAAGCTTTCTTT
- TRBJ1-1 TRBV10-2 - CASSERFRGGNTEAFF TGCGCCAGCAGTGAGCGGTTTCGGGGTGGGAACACTGAAGCTTTCTTT
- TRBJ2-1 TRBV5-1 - CASSLTGSSYNEQFF TGCGCCAGCAGCTTGACAGGGAGCTCCTACAATGAGCAGTTCTTC
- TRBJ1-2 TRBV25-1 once CASSEVGAGYGYTF TGTGCCAGCAGTGAGGTGGGGGCCGGCTATGGCTACACCTTC
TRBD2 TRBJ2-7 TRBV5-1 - CASSLGGLAGQYEQYF TGCGCCAGCAGCTTGGGGGGACTAGCGGGCCAATACGAGCAGTACTTC
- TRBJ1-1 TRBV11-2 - CASSSMGRRNTEAFF TGTGCCAGCAGCTCCATGGGCAGGCGGAACACTGAAGCTTTCTTT
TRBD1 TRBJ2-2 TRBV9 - CASSASLVGQEYSGELFF TGTGCCAGCAGCGCCTCCTTGGTAGGACAGGAGTATTCCGGGGAGCTGTTTTTT
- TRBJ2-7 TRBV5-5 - CASSSTGTTYEQYF TGTGCCAGCAGCTCAACCGGGACCACCTACGAGCAGTACTTC
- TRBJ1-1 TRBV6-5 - CASSPLGEGSTEAFF TGTGCCAGCAGTCCTCTTGGCGAGGGGAGTACTGAAGCTTTCTTT
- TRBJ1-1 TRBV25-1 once CASSEPGLNTEAFF TGTGCCAGCAGTGAACCAGGGCTGAACACTGAAGCTTTCTTT